This T cell receptor beta chain was identified during a study of blood T cell repertoires in COVID-19. Study-wide context: PBMCs, B-cell-depleted T cells, or T cells were the source of the cDNA or gDNA that made up the material.

Germline V CDR1 and CDR2: GTSNPN, SVGIG (reference sequence). The ends were cut back, 2 bases at V and 4 bases at J, with 14 bases in the middle. CDR3 length: 14 amino acids. In the authors' methods: Amplified reference gene primers provided the basis for estimating nucleated cell counts. Profiled with immunoSEQ multiplex PCR; TCRdb holds only in-frame clones, not every one. D and trimming come from the DNA, and the V and J calls and clone size come from that table. This table holds about 54,000 clones, roughly nine tenths found once. V gene TRBV30 combines with J gene TRBJ1-1; tentative D call: TRBD1 (6 bases). This TCR was recovered from a woman aged 40 to 50 with active COVID-19. Input material: peripheral blood. CDR3 loop: CAWSLTGFGTEAFF. CDR3 sequence (DNA): TGTGCCTGGAGTCTAACAGGGTTTGGCACTGAAGCTTTCTTT.